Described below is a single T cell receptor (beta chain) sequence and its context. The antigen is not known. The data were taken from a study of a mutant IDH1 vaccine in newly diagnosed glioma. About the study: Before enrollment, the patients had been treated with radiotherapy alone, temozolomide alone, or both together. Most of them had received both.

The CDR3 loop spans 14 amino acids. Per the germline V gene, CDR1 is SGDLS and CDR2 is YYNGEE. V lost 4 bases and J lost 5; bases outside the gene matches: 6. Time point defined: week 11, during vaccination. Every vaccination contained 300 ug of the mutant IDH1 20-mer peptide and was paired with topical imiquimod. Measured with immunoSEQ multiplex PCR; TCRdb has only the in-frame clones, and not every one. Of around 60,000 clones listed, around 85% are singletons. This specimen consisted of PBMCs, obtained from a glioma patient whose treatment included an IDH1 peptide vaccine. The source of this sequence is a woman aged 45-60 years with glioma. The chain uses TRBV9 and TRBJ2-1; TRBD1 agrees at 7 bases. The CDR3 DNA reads TGTGCCAGCAGCCCCTGGGACAGCCACAATGAGCAGTTCTTC. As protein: CASSPWDSHNEQFF.